This paragraph reports one T cell receptor (beta chain). Its antigen is undetermined. The data were taken from a study of T-cell reconstitution after alpha-beta-depleted transplantation in children. Study observations and caveats: Surviving recipient T cells and thymic progenitors underlay high day-60 TCRbeta diversity in some patients. One year post-transplant, T-cell counts and diversity were largely derived from T cells produced anew.

CDR3 length: 16 amino acids. Germline V CDR1 and CDR2: SGHTA, FQGNSA. With 1 base clipped from V and 5 bases from J, the junction kept 7 bases outside the gene matches. The TCRbeta library was prepared with unique molecular identifiers. TCRdb used MiXCR to reprocess the PCR reads, holding one entry per CDR3 protein. Of a few hundred thousand distinct CDR3 sequences in the sample, approximately 6.9% were seen once. This clonotype was sampled from a boy younger than 10 with acute lymphoblastic leukemia, due to receive a stem cell transplant. The material sequenced was PBMCs, taken before TCRalphabeta/CD19-depleted stem cell transplant. The genes are TRBV7-2 and TRBJ2-5, with TRBD2 matching over 10 bases. In DNA, the CDR3 is TGTGCCAGCAGCTTAGGAGCGGGGGGGCAGGTGGAGACCCAGTACTTC. This translates into CASSLGAGGQVETQYF.